This T cell receptor (beta chain) was identified during a study of T-cell memory formation after mild COVID-19. As for the study in general: TCR clusters showed largely donor specificity.

Whole-study findings and limits: The CD4+ clones that contracted clustered mainly within CM and EM, and the CD8+ clones concentrated in EMRA. Detection of some responders pre-infection suggested pre-existing cross-reactive memory T cells participated.

V trimming: 4 bases; J trimming: 6 bases; junction bases outside the gene matches: 10. The CDR3 extends over 15 amino acids. Germline loops: CDR1 MGHRA, CDR2 YSYEKL. This clonotype was counted a few times. Its antigen is unidentified. The authors produced TCR alpha and TCR beta cDNA libraries with sample barcodes and UMIs by 5'RACE using constant-segment primers. TCRdb processed the 5' RACE reads anew with MiXCR; each CDR3 protein has one entry. The data hold hundreds of thousands of distinct CDR3 sequences, with around 15% observed a single time. The sequenced material came from PBMCs or a T cell subset sorted from them (not recorded which). The chain employs TRBV4-1 and TRBJ2-5, with TRBD2 matching over 8 bases. The origin of this receptor is a man in his late teens or twenties who had mild COVID-19 (a few samples of this study predate the infection). Cell type and time point are not known. The CDR3 sequence is CASSRVTGGLQTQYF. CDR3 DNA: TGCGCCAGCAGCCGCGTAACGGGGGGGTTGCAGACCCAGTACTTC.